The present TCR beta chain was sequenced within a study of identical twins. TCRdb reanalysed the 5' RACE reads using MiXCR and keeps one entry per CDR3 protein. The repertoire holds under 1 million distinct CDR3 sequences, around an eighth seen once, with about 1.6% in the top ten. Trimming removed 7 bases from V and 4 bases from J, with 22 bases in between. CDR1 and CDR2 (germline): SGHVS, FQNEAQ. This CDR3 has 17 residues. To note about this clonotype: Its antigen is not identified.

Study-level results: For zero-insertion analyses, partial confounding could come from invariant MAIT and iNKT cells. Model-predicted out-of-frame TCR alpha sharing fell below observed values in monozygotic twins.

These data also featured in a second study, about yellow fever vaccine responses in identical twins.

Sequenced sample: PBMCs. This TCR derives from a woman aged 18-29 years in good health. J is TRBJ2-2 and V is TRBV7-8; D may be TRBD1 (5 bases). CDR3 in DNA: TGTGCCAGCACCTCAATTAGCCTCAGGGTTGGCACCGGGGAGCTGTTTTTT. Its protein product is CASTSISLRVGTGELFF. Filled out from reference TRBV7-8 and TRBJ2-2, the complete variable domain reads GAGVSQSPRYKVAKRGQDVALRCDPISGHVSLFWYQQALGQGPEFLTYFQNEAQLDKSGLPSDRFFAERPEGSVSTLKIQRTQQEDSAVYLCASTSISLRVGTGELFFGEGSRLTVL.